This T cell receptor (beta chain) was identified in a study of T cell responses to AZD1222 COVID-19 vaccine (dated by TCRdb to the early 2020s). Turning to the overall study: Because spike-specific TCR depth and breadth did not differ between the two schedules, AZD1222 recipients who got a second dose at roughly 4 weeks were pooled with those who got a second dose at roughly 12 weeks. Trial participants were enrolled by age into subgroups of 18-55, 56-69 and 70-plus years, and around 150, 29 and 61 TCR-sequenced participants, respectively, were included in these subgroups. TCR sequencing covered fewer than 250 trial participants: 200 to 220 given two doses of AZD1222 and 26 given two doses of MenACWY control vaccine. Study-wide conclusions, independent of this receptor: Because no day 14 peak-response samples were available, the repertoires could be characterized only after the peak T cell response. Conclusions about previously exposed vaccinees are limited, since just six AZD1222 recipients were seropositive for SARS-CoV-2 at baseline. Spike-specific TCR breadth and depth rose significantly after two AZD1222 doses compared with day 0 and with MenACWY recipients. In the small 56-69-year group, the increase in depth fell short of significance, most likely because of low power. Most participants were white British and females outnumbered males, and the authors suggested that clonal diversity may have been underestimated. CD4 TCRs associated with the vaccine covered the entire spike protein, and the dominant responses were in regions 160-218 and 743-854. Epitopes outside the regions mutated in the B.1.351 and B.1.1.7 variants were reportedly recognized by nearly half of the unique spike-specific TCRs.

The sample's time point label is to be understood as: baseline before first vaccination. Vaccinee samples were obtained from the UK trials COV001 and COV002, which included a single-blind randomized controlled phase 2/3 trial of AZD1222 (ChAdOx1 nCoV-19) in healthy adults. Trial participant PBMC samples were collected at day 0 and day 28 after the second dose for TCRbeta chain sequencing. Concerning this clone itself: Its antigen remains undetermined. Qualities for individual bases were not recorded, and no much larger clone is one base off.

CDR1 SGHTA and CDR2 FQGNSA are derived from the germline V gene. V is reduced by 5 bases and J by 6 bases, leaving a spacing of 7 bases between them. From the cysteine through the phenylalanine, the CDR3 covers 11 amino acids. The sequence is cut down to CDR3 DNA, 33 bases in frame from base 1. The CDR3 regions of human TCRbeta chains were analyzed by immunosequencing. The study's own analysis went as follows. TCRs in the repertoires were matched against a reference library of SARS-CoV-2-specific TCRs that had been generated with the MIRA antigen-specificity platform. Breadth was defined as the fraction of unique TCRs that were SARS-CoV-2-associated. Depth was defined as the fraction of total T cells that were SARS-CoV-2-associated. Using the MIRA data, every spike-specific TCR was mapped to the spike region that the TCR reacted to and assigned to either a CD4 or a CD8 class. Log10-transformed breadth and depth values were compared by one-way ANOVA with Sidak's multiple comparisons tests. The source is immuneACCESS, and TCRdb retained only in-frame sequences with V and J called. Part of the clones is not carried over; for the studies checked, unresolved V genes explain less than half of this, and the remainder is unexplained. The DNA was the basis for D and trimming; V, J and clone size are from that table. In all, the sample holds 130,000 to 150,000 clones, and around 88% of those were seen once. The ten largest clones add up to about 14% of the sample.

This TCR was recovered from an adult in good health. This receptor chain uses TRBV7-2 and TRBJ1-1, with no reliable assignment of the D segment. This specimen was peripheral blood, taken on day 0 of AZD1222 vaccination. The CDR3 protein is CASSRLSEAFF. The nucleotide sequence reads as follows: TGTGCCAGCAGCCGTTTATCTGAAGCTTTCTTT.